These T cell receptor beta chains were read from a single sample in a study of blood T cell repertoires in COVID-19. Profiling relied on immunoSEQ multiplex PCR, and the TCRdb table lists in-frame clones only, not all of them. The data show about 240,000 clones, just under 85% seen once. The material sequenced was peripheral blood. Receptors originate from a woman over 75 with acute or convalescent COVID-19. CDR3s include the opening cysteine and the closing phenylalanine or tryptophan. The D gene is left open where the match is weak. Some rows mark clone size as missing; the rest say once, few, many or name a class of expanded clone.

d_call: TRBD2; clone_size: -; v_call: TRBV7-8; j_call: TRBJ2-1; cdr3_aa: CASSQGTSGGPNEQFF; cdr3_nt: TGTGCCAGCAGCCAAGGGACTAGCGGGGGGCCCAATGAGCAGTTCTTC
d_call: TRBD1; clone_size: -; v_call: TRBV19; j_call: TRBJ2-1; cdr3_aa: CASSSSSPQGASEQFF; cdr3_nt: TGTGCCAGTAGTTCCAGTAGTCCCCAGGGGGCGTCTGAGCAGTTCTTC
d_call: TRBD1; clone_size: -; v_call: TRBV29-1; j_call: TRBJ1-2; cdr3_aa: CSVDTDRVSYGYTF; cdr3_nt: TGCAGCGTTGACACGGACAGGGTTAGCTATGGCTACACCTTC
d_call: TRBD1; clone_size: once; v_call: TRBV28; j_call: TRBJ1-5; cdr3_aa: CASRTTGNSNQPQHF; cdr3_nt: TGTGCCAGCAGAACGACAGGGAATAGCAATCAGCCCCAGCATTTT
d_call: -; clone_size: -; v_call: TRBV5-1; j_call: TRBJ1-1; cdr3_aa: CASSLAVQSGSNTEAFF; cdr3_nt: TGCGCCAGCAGCTTGGCCGTACAGTCGGGATCGAACACTGAAGCTTTCTTT
d_call: TRBD2; clone_size: once; v_call: TRBV6-6; j_call: TRBJ2-2; cdr3_aa: CASSPLSGGVNTGELFF; cdr3_nt: TGTGCCAGCAGTCCCCTGAGCGGGGGGGTCAACACCGGGGAGCTGTTTTTT
d_call: -; clone_size: -; v_call: TRBV12-3/TRBV12-4; j_call: TRBJ1-1; cdr3_aa: CASERGNTEAFF; cdr3_nt: TGTGCCAGCGAGCGGGGAAACACTGAAGCTTTCTTT
d_call: TRBD2; clone_size: once; v_call: TRBV7-9; j_call: TRBJ2-7; cdr3_aa: CASSSGRTLSYEQYF; cdr3_nt: TGTGCCAGCAGCTCCGGGAGGACACTATCCTACGAGCAGTACTTC
d_call: -; clone_size: few; v_call: TRBV4-1; j_call: TRBJ1-2; cdr3_aa: CASSQDTQYGYTF; cdr3_nt: TGCGCCAGCAGCCAAGATACCCAGTATGGCTACACCTTC
d_call: -; clone_size: -; v_call: TRBV3-1/TRBV3-2; j_call: TRBJ2-1; cdr3_aa: CASSPIRLTYNEQFF; cdr3_nt: TGTGCCAGCAGCCCAATCAGACTGACGTACAATGAGCAGTTCTTC
d_call: -; clone_size: -; v_call: TRBV5-5; j_call: TRBJ2-7; cdr3_aa: CASSLQFYEQYF; cdr3_nt: TGTGCCAGCAGCTTACAGTTCTACGAGCAGTACTTC
d_call: TRBD2; clone_size: few; v_call: TRBV7-2; j_call: TRBJ2-2; cdr3_aa: CASSSGLAVSNTGELFF; cdr3_nt: TGTGCCAGCAGCTCGGGACTAGCGGTCTCGAACACCGGGGAGCTGTTTTTT
d_call: TRBD1; clone_size: -; v_call: TRBV7-2; j_call: TRBJ1-2; cdr3_aa: CASGRTGDYGYTF; cdr3_nt: TGTGCCAGCGGGCGGACAGGGGACTATGGCTACACCTTC
d_call: -; clone_size: -; v_call: TRBV28; j_call: TRBJ1-1; cdr3_aa: CASSARLNTEAFF; cdr3_nt: TGTGCCAGCAGTGCCAGATTGAACACTGAAGCTTTCTTT
d_call: -; clone_size: -; v_call: TRBV28; j_call: TRBJ1-6; cdr3_aa: CASSFPSSGSLHF; cdr3_nt: TGTGCCAGCAGTTTCCCCTCGTCAGGATCCCTCCACTTT
d_call: -; clone_size: -; v_call: TRBV24-1; j_call: TRBJ1-5; cdr3_aa: CATSGGDMNQPQHF; cdr3_nt: TGTGCCACCAGTGGGGGGGATATGAATCAGCCCCAGCATTTT
d_call: TRBD1; clone_size: -; v_call: TRBV6-5; j_call: TRBJ1-1; cdr3_aa: CASRGQANTEAFF; cdr3_nt: TGTGCCAGCAGGGGACAGGCCAACACTGAAGCTTTCTTT
d_call: TRBD1; clone_size: -; v_call: TRBV28; j_call: TRBJ1-1; cdr3_aa: CASSLATGLTEAFF; cdr3_nt: TGTGCCAGCAGTCTTGCGACAGGGCTCACTGAAGCTTTCTTT